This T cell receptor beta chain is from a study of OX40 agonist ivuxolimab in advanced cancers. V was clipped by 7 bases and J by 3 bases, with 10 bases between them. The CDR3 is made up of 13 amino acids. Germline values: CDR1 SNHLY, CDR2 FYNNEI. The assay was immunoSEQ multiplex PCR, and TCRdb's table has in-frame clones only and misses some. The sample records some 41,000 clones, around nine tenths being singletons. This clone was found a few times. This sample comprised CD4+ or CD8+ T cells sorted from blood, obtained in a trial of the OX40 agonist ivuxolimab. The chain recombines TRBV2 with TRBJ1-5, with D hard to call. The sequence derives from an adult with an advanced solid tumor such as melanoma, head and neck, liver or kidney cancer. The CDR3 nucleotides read TGTGCCAGCAATTCGCAGCACAATCAGCCCCAGCATTTT. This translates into CASNSQHNQPQHF.